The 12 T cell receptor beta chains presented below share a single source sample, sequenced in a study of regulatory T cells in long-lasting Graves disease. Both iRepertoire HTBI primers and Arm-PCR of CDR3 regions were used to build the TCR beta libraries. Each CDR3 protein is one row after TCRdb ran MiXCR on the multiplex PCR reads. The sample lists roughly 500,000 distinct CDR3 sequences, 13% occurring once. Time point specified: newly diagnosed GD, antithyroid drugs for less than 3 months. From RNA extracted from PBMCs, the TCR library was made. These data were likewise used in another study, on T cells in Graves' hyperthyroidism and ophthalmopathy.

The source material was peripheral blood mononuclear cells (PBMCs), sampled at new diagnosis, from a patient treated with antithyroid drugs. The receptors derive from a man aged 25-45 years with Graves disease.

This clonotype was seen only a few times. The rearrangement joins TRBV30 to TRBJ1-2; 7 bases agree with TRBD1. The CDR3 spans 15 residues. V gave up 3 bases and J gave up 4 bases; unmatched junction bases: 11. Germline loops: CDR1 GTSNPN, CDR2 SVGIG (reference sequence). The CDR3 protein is CAWSTLTGVAYGYTF. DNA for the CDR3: TGTGCCTGGAGCACACTAACAGGGGTTGCCTATGGCTACACCTTC.

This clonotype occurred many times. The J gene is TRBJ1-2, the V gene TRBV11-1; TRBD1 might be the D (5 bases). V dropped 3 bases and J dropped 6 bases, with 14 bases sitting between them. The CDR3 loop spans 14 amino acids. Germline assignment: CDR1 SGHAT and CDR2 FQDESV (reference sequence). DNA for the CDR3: TGTGCCAGCAGCTTTCGCAGGGAGGAAGATGGCTACACCTTC. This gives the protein CASSFRREEDGYTF.

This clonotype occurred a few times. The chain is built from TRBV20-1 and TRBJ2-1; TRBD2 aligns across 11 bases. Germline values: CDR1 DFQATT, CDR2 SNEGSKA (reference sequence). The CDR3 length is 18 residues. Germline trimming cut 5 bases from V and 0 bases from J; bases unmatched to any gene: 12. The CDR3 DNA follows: TGCAGTGCTTGGTCCCGCTCCGGACTAGCGGGCTCCTACAATGAGCAGTTCTTC. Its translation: CSAWSRSGLAGSYNEQFF.

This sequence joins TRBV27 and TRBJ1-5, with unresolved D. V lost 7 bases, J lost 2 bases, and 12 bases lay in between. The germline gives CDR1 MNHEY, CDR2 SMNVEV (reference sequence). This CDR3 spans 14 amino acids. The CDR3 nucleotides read TGTGCCAGCACCAATCTTGGAGGCAATCAGCCCCAGCATTTT. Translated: CASTNLGGNQPQHF.

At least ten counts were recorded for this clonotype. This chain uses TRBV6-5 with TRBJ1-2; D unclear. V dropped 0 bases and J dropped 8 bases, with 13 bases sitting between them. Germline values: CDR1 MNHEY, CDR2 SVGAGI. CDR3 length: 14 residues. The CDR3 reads CASSYSIGFGGYTF. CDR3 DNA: TGTGCCAGCAGTTACTCGATTGGCTTTGGGGGCTACACCTTC.

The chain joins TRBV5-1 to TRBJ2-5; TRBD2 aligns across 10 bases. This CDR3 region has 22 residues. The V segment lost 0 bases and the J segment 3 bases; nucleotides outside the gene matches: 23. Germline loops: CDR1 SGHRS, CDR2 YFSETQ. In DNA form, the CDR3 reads TGCGCCAGCAGCTTGGCCGGAGGTGGACTAGCGGTCCCGCGGCGGGGGAAAGAGACCCAGTACTTC. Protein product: CASSLAGGGLAVPRRGKETQYF. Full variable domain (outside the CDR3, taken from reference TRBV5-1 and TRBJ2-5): KAGVTQTPRYLIKTRGQQVTLSCSPISGHRSVSWYQQTPGQGLQFLFEYFSETQRNKGNFPGRFSGRQFSNSRSEMNVSTLELGDSALYLCASSLAGGGLAVPRRGKETQYFGPGTRLLVL.

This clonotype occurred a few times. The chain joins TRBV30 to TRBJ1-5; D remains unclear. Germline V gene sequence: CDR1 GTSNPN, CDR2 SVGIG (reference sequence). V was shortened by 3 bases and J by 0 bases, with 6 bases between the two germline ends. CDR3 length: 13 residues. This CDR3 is CAWSGYSNQPQHF. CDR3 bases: TGTGCCTGGAGCGGGTATAGCAATCAGCCCCAGCATTTT.

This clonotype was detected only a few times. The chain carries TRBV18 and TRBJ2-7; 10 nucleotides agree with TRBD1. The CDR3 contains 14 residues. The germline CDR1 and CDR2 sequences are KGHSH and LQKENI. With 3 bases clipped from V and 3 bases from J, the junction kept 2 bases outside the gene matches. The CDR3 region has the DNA TGTGCCAGCTCACCGGGACAGGGGATCTACGAGCAGTACTTC. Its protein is CASSPGQGIYEQYF.

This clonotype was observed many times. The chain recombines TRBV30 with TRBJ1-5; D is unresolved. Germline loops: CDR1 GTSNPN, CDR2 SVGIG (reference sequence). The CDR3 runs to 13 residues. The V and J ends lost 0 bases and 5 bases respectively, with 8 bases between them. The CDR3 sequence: CAWSVDVDQPQHF. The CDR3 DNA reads TGTGCCTGGAGTGTAGACGTGGATCAGCCCCAGCATTTT.

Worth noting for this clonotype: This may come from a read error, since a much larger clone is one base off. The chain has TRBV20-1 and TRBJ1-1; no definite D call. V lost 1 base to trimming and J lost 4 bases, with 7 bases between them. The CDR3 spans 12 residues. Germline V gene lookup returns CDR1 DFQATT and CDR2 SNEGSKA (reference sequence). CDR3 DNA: TGCAGTGCTAGAGTGCGGACCACTGAAGCTTTCTTT. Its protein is CSARVRTTEAFF.

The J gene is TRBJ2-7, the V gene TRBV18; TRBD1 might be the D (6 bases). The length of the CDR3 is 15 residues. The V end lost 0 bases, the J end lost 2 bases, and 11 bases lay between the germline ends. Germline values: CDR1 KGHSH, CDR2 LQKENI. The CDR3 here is CASSPPRNRAYEQYF. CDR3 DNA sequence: TGTGCCAGCTCACCACCGAGGAACAGGGCCTACGAGCAGTACTTC.

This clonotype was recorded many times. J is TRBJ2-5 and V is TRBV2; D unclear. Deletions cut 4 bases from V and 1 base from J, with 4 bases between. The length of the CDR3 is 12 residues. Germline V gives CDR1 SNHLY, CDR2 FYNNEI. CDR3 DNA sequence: TGTGCCAGCAGTGCAACCCAAGAGACCCAGTACTTC. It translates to CASSATQETQYF.